The 15 T cell receptor beta chains below were found in one sample sequenced in a study of shared clonotypes between healthy human individuals. Method: immunoSEQ multiplex PCR; TCRdb's copy keeps in-frame clones and lacks some. The table lists 600,000 to 750,000 clones, about 90% of them singletons. The sequenced material came from memory CD8+ T cells from PBMCs. The subset here: CD45RO+ cells pooled with CCR7-negative TemRA cells. The receptors stem from a man aged 18 to 35 in good health. Some clones in this sample may be carry-over from other donors' samples.

The rearrangement uses TRBV29-1 and TRBJ1-2; tentatively, D is TRBD1 (5 bases). Per germline, CDR1 SQVTM and CDR2 ANQGSEA. This CDR3 has 17 residues. Between the trimmed V and J ends, which lost 0 bases and 1 base, there was a span of 18 bases. The CDR3 loop is CSVEDPMHWGGNYGYTF. CDR3 bases: TGCAGCGTTGAAGACCCGATGCATTGGGGGGGTAACTATGGCTACACCTTC.

The chain couples TRBV2 to TRBJ2-7; possibly TRBD2 for D (5 bases). CDR1 is SNHLY and CDR2 is FYNNEI in the germline V gene. The CDR3 runs to 13 residues. Trimming shortened V by 10 bases and J by 0 bases, and 13 bases separated the two germline ends. The CDR3 DNA reads TGTGCCACCGGCGGACTTACCTCCTACGAGCAGTACTTC. Its protein is CATGGLTSYEQYF.

Comment on this clone: Other DNA sequences in the sample encode the same CDR3. The genes are TRBV7-3 and TRBJ2-2, with D tentatively TRBD1 (5 bases). Trimming stripped 2 bases from V and 5 bases from J, with 6 bases between. The germline CDR1 and CDR2 sequences are SGHTA and FQGTGA. CDR3 length: 13 amino acids. In DNA, the CDR3 is TGTGCCAGCAGCTTAGGGGCGACCGGGGAGCTGTTTTTT. Protein: CASSLGATGELFF. The full variable domain, completed using reference TRBV7-3 and TRBJ2-2, is GAGVSQTPSNKVTEKGKYVELRCDPISGHTALYWYRQSLGQGPEFLIYFQGTGAADDSGLPNDRFFAVRPEGSVSTLKIQRTERGDSAVYLCASSLGATGELFFGEGSRLTVL.

About this clone: Other DNA sequences in the sample encode the same CDR3. The V and J genes are TRBV27 and TRBJ1-5; TRBD1 might be the D (5 bases). The CDR3 has 15 amino acids. Trimming left V 2 bases short and J 2 bases short, with 10 bases between. Germline values: CDR1 MNHEY, CDR2 SMNVEV (reference sequence). CDR3: CASSLRGGGNQPQHF. For the CDR3, the DNA is TGTGCCAGCAGTTTAAGGGGTGGCGGCAATCAGCCCCAGCATTTT.

CDR3 nucleotides: TGCAGCGTTAGGACCGGTGAGAGGTCGTCCTACGAGCAGTACTTC. This encodes CSVRTGERSSYEQYF. V usage is TRBV29-1 and J usage is TRBJ2-7, with D hard to call. CDR3 length: 15 residues. V was trimmed by 5 bases and J by 1 base, leaving 18 bases between them. Germline lookup yields CDR1 SQVTM and CDR2 ANQGSEA.

The rearrangement links TRBV4-3 to TRBJ2-5, with D perhaps matching TRBD1 (6 bases). Per germline, CDR1 LGHNA and CDR2 YSLEER. This CDR3 has 15 amino acids. V was clipped by 0 bases and J by 4 bases, with 12 bases between them. The CDR3 coding sequence is TGCGCCAGCAGCCAAGATATGGGGGCCCGAGAGACCCAGTACTTC. Protein: CASSQDMGARETQYF.

This chain connects TRBV19 to TRBJ1-5, with unresolved D. CDR1 and CDR2 from the germline V gene are LNHDA and SQIVND (reference sequence). Trimming removed 2 bases from V and 3 bases from J, with 8 bases in between. The CDR3 length is 14 residues. The CDR3 sequence is CASSIWSPNQPQHF. CDR3 in DNA: TGTGCCAGTAGTATATGGTCCCCCAATCAGCCCCAGCATTTT.

This chain uses TRBV4-2 with TRBJ2-3; 9 bases are a match to TRBD2. The CDR3 is 19 amino acids. V lost 0 bases, J lost 4 bases, and 14 bases stayed unmatched. Germline V gives CDR1 LGHNA, CDR2 YNFKEQ. The CDR3 reads CASSQDLSFGAGGSDTQYF. In DNA, the CDR3 is TGTGCCAGCAGCCAAGATCTGTCTTTTGGAGCGGGAGGATCAGATACGCAGTATTTT.

For this clone: Compared with germline, one end of the junction differs, possibly owing to a read error. The chain employs TRBV19 and TRBJ2-3; 7 positions match TRBD2. CDR1 is LNHDA, CDR2 SQIVND, per germline (reference sequence). The CDR3 is 15 amino acids. The CDR3 sequence: CASSIVGGNTGTQYF. Here the CDR3 DNA reads TGTGCCAGTAGTATCGTGGGAGGGAACACAGGTACGCAGTATTTT.

This chain links TRBV30 with TRBJ2-5; 8 nucleotides match TRBD2. This CDR3 comprises 15 residues. Germline V gene lookup returns CDR1 GTSNPN and CDR2 SVGIG (reference sequence). V shed 2 bases, J shed 8 bases, and the junction held 13 bases outside the gene matches. CDR3 bases: TGTGCCTGGAGTCGAGTAGCGGGGCCTTGGAGAACCCAGTACTTC. This gives the protein CAWSRVAGPWRTQYF.

This clone was found many times. The rearrangement uses TRBV28 and TRBJ2-2; possibly TRBD1 or TRBD2 for D (6 bases each). The CDR3 runs 15 residues. The V gene's germline CDR1 is MDHEN and CDR2 SYDVKM. V dropped 6 bases and J dropped 3 bases, with 14 bases sitting between them. In DNA, the CDR3 is TGTGCCAGCAGCCTTCGGGGGCTGCACACCGGGGAGCTGTTTTTT. It yields the protein CASSLRGLHTGELFF. Based on the CDR3 plus reference TRBV28 and TRBJ2-2, the full variable domain is DVKVTQSSRYLVKRTGEKVFLECVQDMDHENMFWYRQDPGLGLRLIYFSYDVKMKEKGDIPEGYSVSREKKERFSLILESASTNQTSMYLCASSLRGLHTGELFFGEGSRLTVL.

In this sample, this clone turned up a few times. The rearrangement joins TRBV7-9 to TRBJ1-1; TRBD1 might be the D (5 bases). Germline-derived CDR1 and CDR2 are SEHNR and FQNEAQ (reference sequence). The V end lost 5 bases, the J end lost 7 bases, and 14 bases lay between the germline ends. The CDR3 totals 13 residues. The CDR3 nucleotides read TGTGCCAGCAGCCCTATGGGGGATAATGAAGCTTTCTTT. Encoded protein: CASSPMGDNEAFF.

The V and J genes are TRBV19 and TRBJ2-7, with D possibly matching TRBD1 (6 bases). CDR3 length: 14 residues. Germline-derived CDR1 and CDR2 are LNHDA and SQIVND (reference sequence). Between the trimmed V and J ends, which lost 3 bases and 4 bases, there was a span of 13 bases. The CDR3 loop is CASSIVGASYEQYF. The CDR3 DNA reads TGTGCCAGTAGTATTGTGGGGGCGTCTTACGAGCAGTACTTC.

The chain recombines TRBV7-9 with TRBJ1-2; D possibly corresponds to TRBD1 (6 bases). V dropped 7 bases and J dropped 0 bases, with 12 bases sitting between them. Germline V lookup: CDR1 SEHNR, CDR2 FQNEAQ (reference sequence). The CDR3 length is 14 residues. CDR3 sequence reads: CASTGGQANYGYTF. The CDR3 nucleotides are TGTGCCAGCACCGGGGGGCAGGCTAACTATGGCTACACCTTC.

J is TRBJ2-1 and V is TRBV14; D is uncertain. CDR3 size: 15 residues. The V end was cut by 4 bases, the J end by 4 bases, with 14 bases between. Germline V gene sequence: CDR1 SGHDN, CDR2 FVKESK. Written as DNA, the CDR3 is TGTGCCAGCAGCCCCCGCGATAGTGTTTACAATGAGCAGTTCTTC. It translates to CASSPRDSVYNEQFF.